Listed here is a single T cell receptor beta chain. The sample comes from a study of T cell repertoires in cytomegalovirus infection. The overall study: In public TCR beta signatures, there were indications of both CMV infection and matching HLA type.

The CDR3 has 15 residues. Germline V gene lookup returns CDR1 SNHLY and CDR2 FYNNEI. With 6 bases clipped from V and 1 base from J, the junction kept 5 bases outside the gene matches. TCRdb used MiXCR to reprocess the reads, holding one entry per CDR3 protein. The sample lists about 150,000 distinct CDR3 sequences, around 24% occurring once. The receptor's source is a human donor in good health (CMV status not recorded). Some clones in this sample may be carry-over from other donors' samples. The sample comprised PBMCs. The rearrangement links TRBV2 to TRBJ2-7; TRBD2 matches 11 bases. The CDR3 sequence is CASRSGTSGSYEQYF. The CDR3 DNA reads as TGTGCCAGCAGATCCGGGACTAGCGGATCCTACGAGCAGTACTTC.